The 16 T cell receptor beta chains reported below all come from one sample, sequenced in a study of T cells expressing NK-cell markers. TCRdb reworked the 5' RACE reads into one entry per CDR3 protein, no DNA. This table lists about 390,000 distinct CDR3 sequences. The sample taken for sequencing was blood T cells: a sorted CD56 or NKG2C T cell subset, CD4+ or CD8+ T cells, or bulk PBMC T cells (not recorded which). These receptors were obtained from a woman in her forties or fifties in good health.

The chain employs TRBV28 and TRBJ2-1; no DNA is available, so the TRBD2 call from TCRdb remains unchecked. Germline lookup yields CDR1 MDHEN and CDR2 SYDVKM. The CDR3 contains 15 residues. This CDR3 is CASSLLWAGENEQFF.

The chain combines TRBV9 with TRBJ2-3; TCRdb names TRBD1, which stays unverified in the absence of DNA. Germline CDR1 and CDR2: SGDLS and YYNGEE. The CDR3 totals 14 residues. CDR3 in amino acids: CASSRAPLMGTQYF. Together with reference TRBV9 and TRBJ2-3, the CDR3 gives the full variable domain: DSGVTQTPKHLITATGQRVTLRCSPRSGDLSVYWYQQSLDQGLQFLIQYYNGEERAKGNILERFSAQQFPDLHSELNLSSLELGDSALYFCASSRAPLMGTQYFGPGTRLTVL.

V gene TRBV6-5 combines with J gene TRBJ1-6; TCRdb returns TRBD1, unconfirmable since there is no DNA. Per germline, CDR1 MNHEY and CDR2 SVGAGI. This CDR3 is 15 amino acids long. The CDR3 loop is CASSRTGRNNSPLHF.

V gene TRBV5-1 combines with J gene TRBJ2-2; TCRdb returns TRBD2, unconfirmable since there is no DNA. The V gene's germline CDR1 is SGHRS and CDR2 YFSETQ. This CDR3 spans 17 amino acids. This chain's CDR3 is CASSLAGLAGNTGELFF.

The chain's CDR3 is CASGLYPGSRYEQYF. J is TRBJ2-7 and V is TRBV12-5; TCRdb calls TRBD1, which cannot be checked without DNA. The CDR3 is 15 residues long. Germline lookup yields CDR1 LGHNT and CDR2 FRNRAP. Combining the CDR3 with reference TRBV12-5 and TRBJ2-7 gives the whole variable domain DARVTQTPRHKVTEMGQEVTMRCQPILGHNTVFWYRQTMMQGLELLAYFRNRAPLDDSGMPKDRFSAEMPDATLATLKIQPSEPRDSAVYFCASGLYPGSRYEQYFGPGTRLTVT.

V gene TRBV10-1 combines with J gene TRBJ1-2; absent DNA, TCRdb's TRBD1 call cannot be checked. This CDR3 spans 13 amino acids. The germline gives CDR1 WNHNN, CDR2 SYGVQD (reference sequence). The CDR3 loop is CASSESIPGSYTF.

V is TRBV30 and J is TRBJ2-5; TCRdb's D call, TRBD1, is unchecked because there is no DNA. Germline CDR1 GTSNPN, CDR2 SVGIG (reference sequence). The CDR3 runs 13 residues. This CDR3 is CAWSVLGEETQYF.

The chain employs TRBV29-1 and TRBJ2-2; TCRdb's D call, TRBD1, is unchecked because there is no DNA. This CDR3 spans 12 amino acids. From germline, CDR1 is SQVTM and CDR2 ANQGSEA. Here the CDR3 reads CSAGGTGGELFF.

The CDR3 loop is CASSPGTPWGELFF. This chain links TRBV5-1 with TRBJ2-2; TCRdb reports TRBD2, a call that lacks DNA to check it against. This CDR3 spans 14 amino acids. Germline-derived CDR1 and CDR2 are SGHRS and YFSETQ.

The gene calls are TRBV7-9 and TRBJ1-6; lacking DNA, the TRBD1 call made by TCRdb goes unchecked. CDR3 length: 15 amino acids. CDR1 is SEHNR, CDR2 FQNEAQ, per germline (reference sequence). The chain's CDR3 is CASSFSPGLHSPLHF.

CDR3 sequence: CSARIGDGEQFF. The chain couples TRBV20-1 to TRBJ2-1. This CDR3 is built from 12 residues. CDR1 and CDR2 from the germline V gene are DFQATT and SNEGSKA (reference sequence).

V is TRBV6-5 and J is TRBJ1-5; no DNA is available, so the TRBD1 call from TCRdb remains unchecked. CDR1 MNHEY and CDR2 SVGAGI come from the germline V gene. The CDR3 runs 15 residues. This CDR3 is CASSPGVGDAEPQHF.

V and J are TRBV12-3 or TRBV12-4 and TRBJ2-3; the TRBD1 assignment by TCRdb is unverifiable without DNA. This CDR3 has 18 amino acids. CDR3: CASSLSWRQGGLTDTQYF.

The J gene is TRBJ1-1, the V gene TRBV5-1; TCRdb designates TRBD1, a call that cannot be tested without DNA. Germline loops: CDR1 SGHRS, CDR2 YFSETQ. The CDR3 runs to 11 residues. The CDR3 protein is CASSRAGTAFF.

V and J are TRBV24-1 and TRBJ2-1; the TCRdb D gene call, TRBD1, has no DNA to confirm it. CDR3 length equals 15 residues. Germline V gene data show CDR1 as KGHDR and CDR2 as SFDVKD. CDR3 region: CATSDAPTSGNEQFF.

The chain links TRBV5-1 to TRBJ2-3; lacking DNA, the TRBD1 call made by TCRdb goes unchecked. Germline loops: CDR1 SGHRS, CDR2 YFSETQ. This CDR3 region has 13 residues. The CDR3 sequence is CASSLEGLGRQYF.